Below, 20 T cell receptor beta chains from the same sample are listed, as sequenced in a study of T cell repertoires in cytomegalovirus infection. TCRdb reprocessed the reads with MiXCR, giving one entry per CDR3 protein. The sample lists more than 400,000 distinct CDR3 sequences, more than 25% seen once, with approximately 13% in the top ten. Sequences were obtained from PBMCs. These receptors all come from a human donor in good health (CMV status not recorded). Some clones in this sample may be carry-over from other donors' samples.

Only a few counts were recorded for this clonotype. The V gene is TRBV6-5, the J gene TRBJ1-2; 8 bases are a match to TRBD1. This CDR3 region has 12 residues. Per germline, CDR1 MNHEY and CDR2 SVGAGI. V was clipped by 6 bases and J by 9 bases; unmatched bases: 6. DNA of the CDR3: TGTGCCAGCAGCGGACAGGGAGAGAGCTACACCTTC. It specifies CASSGQGESYTF.

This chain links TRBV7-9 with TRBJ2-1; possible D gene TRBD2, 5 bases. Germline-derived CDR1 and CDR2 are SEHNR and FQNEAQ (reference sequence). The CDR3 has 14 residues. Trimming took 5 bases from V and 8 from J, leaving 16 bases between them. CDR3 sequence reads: CASSPRRGSYEQFF. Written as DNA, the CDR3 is TGTGCCAGCAGCCCCCGCCGGGGTTCCTATGAGCAGTTCTTC.

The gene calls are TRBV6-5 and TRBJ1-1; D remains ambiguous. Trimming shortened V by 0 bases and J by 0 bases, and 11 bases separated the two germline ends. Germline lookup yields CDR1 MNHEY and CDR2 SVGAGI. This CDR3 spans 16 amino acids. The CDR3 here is CASSYSTGGMNTEAFF. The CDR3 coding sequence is TGTGCCAGCAGTTACTCGACGGGCGGAATGAACACTGAAGCTTTCTTT.

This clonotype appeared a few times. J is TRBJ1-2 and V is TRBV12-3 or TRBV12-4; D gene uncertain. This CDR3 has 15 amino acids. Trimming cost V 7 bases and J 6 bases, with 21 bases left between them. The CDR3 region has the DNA TGTGCCAGCACCGCAGGTTGGGCCCCGCAGAATGGCTACACCTTC. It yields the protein CASTAGWAPQNGYTF.

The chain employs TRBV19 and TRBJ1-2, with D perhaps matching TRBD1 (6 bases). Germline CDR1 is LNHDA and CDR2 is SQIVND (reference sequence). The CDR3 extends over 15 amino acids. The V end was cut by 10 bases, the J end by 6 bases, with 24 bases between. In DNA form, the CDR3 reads TGTGCCACCAGGGACACGCCAGTGGTGTCTCATGGCTACACCTTC. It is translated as CATRDTPVVSHGYTF.

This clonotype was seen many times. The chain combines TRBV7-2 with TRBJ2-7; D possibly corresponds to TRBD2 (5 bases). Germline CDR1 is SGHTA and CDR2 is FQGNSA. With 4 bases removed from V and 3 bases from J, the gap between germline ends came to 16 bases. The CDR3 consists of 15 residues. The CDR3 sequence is CASSSQRQPFYEQYV. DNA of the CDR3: TGTGCCAGCAGCTCCCAGCGGCAACCTTTCTACGAGCAGTACGTC.

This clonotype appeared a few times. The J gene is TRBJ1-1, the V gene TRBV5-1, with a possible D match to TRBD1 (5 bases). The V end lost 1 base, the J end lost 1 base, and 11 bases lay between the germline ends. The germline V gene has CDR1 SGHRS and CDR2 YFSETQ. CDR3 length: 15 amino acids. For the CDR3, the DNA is TGCGCCAGCAGCTTGTGGATCGGGGGGAACACTGAAGCTTTCTTT. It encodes CASSLWIGGNTEAFF.

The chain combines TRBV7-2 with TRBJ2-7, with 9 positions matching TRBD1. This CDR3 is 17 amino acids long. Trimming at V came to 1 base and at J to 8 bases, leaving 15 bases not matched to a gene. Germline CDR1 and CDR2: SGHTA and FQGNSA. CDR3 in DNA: TGTGCCAGCAGCTTAGGGGTGATGGGGACAGGGACTATAAAGCAGTACGTC. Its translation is CASSLGVMGTGTIKQYV.

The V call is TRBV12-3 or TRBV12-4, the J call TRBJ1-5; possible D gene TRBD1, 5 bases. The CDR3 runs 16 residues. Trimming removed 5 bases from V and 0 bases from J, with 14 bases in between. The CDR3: CASSLTEVLSNQPQHF. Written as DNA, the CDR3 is TGTGCCAGCAGTCTGACAGAAGTACTTAGCAATCAGCCCCAGCATTTT.

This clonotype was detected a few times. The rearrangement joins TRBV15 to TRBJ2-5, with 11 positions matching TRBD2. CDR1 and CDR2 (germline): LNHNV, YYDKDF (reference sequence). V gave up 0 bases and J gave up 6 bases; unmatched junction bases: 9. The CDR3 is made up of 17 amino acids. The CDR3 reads CATSRDDLAGGVKTQYF. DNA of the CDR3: TGTGCCACCAGCAGAGACGATTTAGCGGGAGGGGTAAAGACCCAGTACTTC.

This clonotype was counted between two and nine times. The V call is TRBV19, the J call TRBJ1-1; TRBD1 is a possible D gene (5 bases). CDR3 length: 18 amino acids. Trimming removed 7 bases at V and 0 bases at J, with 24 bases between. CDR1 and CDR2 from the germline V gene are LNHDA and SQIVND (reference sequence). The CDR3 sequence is CASNQGYKGVYMNTEAFF. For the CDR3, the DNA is TGTGCCAGTAATCAGGGATACAAGGGCGTTTACATGAACACTGAAGCTTTCTTT.

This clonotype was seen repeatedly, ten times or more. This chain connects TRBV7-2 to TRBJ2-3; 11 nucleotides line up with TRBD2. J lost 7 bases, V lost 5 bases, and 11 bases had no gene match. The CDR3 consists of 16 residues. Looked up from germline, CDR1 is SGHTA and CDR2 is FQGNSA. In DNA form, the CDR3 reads TGTGCCAGCAGCCACATTAGCGGGAGGGCCCTAAATACGCAGTATTTT. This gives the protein CASSHISGRALNTQYF. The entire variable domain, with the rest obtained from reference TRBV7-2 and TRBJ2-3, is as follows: GAGVSQSPSNKVTEKGKDVELRCDPISGHTALYWYRQSLGQGLEFLIYFQGNSAPDKSGLPSDRFSAERTGGSVSTLTIQRTQQEDSAVYLCASSHISGRALNTQYFGPGTRLTVL.

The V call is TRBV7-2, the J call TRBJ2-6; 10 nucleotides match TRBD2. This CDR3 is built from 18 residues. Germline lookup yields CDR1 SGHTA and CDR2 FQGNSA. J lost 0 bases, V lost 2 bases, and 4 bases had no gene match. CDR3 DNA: TGTGCCAGCAGCTTACTAAGCGGGAGGGCCTCTGGGGCCAACGTCCTGACTTTC. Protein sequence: CASSLLSGRASGANVLTF.

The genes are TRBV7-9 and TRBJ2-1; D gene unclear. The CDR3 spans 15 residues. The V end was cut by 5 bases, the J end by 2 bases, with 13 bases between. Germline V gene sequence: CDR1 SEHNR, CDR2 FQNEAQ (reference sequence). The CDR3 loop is CASSRDSSTYNEQFF. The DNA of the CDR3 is TGTGCCAGCAGCCGAGACTCAAGCACCTACAATGAGCAGTTCTTC. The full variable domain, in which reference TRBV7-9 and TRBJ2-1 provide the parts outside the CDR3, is DTGVSQNPRHKITKRGQNVTFRCDPISEHNRLYWYRQTLGQGPEFLTYFQNEAQLEKSRLLSDRFSAERPKGSFSTLEIQRTEQGDSAMYLCASSRDSSTYNEQFFGPGTRLTVL.

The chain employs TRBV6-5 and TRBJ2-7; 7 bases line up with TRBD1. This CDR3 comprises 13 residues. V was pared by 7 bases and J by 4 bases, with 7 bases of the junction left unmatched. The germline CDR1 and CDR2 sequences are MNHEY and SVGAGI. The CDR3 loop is CASKPTGRYEQYF. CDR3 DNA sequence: TGTGCCAGCAAACCGACAGGGCGTTACGAGCAGTACTTC.

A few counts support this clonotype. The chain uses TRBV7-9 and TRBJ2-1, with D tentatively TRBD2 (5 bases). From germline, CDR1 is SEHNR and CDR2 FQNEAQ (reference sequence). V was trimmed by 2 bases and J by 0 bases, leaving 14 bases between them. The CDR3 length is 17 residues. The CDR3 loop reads CASSLSSWRTSYNEQFF. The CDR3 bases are TGTGCCAGCAGCTTAAGTTCGTGGAGGACCTCCTACAATGAGCAGTTCTTC. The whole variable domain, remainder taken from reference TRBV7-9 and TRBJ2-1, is DTGVSQNPRHKITKRGQNVTFRCDPISEHNRLYWYRQTLGQGPEFLTYFQNEAQLEKSRLLSDRFSAERPKGSFSTLEIQRTEQGDSAMYLCASSLSSWRTSYNEQFFGPGTRLTVL.

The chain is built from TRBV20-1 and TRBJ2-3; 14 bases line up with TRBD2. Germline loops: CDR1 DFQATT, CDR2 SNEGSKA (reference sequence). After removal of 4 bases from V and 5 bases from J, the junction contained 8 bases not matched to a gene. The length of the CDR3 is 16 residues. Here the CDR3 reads CSAIYLTSGRGDTQYF. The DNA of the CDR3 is TGCAGTGCTATTTACCTGACTAGCGGGAGGGGAGATACGCAGTATTTT.

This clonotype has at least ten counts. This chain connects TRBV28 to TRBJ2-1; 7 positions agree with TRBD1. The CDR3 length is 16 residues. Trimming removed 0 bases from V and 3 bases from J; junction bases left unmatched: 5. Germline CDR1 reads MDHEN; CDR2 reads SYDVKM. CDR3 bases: TGTGCCAGCAGTTTATGGACCCAGGGGGTCTACAATGAGCAGTTCTTC. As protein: CASSLWTQGVYNEQFF.

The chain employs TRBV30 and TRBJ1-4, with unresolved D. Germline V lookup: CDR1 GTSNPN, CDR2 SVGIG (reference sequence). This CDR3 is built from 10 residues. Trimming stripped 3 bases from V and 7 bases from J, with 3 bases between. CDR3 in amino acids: CAWRSEKLFF. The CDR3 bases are TGTGCCTGGAGGAGTGAAAAACTGTTTTTT.

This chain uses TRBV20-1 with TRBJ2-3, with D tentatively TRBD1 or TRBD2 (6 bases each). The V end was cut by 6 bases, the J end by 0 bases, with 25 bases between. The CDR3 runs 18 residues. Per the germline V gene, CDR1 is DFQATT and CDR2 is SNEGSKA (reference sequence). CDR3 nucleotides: TGCAGTGCCACAGACATTGGCGGAGGGGGATCTAGCACAGATACGCAGTATTTT. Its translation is CSATDIGGGGSSTDTQYF.